The 2 T cell receptor beta chains given below trace back to one sample, sequenced in a study. TCRdb passed the 5' RACE reads through MiXCR, listing each CDR3 protein once. The top ten hold roughly 4% of the sample, which has over 40,000 distinct CDR3 sequences, about 32% seen once. The sequenced material came from tumor-infiltrating memory CD4+ T cells sorted from the breast tumor. The subset denotes: memory CD4+ T cells, CD4+CD45RO+CD25-. These receptor sequences come from a female donor with breast cancer.

Comments on this clonotype: This may come from a read error, since a much larger clone is one base off. The V and J genes are TRBV6-2 or TRBV6-3 and TRBJ2-7; D is undetermined. Germline V lookup: CDR1 MNHEY, CDR2 SVGEGT. The CDR3 is made up of 11 amino acids. The CDR3, as DNA: TGTGCCAGCGGTTATTTCAACGAGCAGTACTTC. This gives the protein CASGYFNEQYF.

This chain joins TRBV4-2 and TRBJ2-3; D is uncertain. Germline loops: CDR1 LGHNA, CDR2 YNFKEQ. Trimming removed 1 base at V and 4 bases at J, with 15 bases between. CDR3 length: 16 residues. CDR3 nucleotide sequence: TGTGCCAGCAGCCAAGGCCTAGTAATAGGGCCAGATACGCAGTATTTT. It translates to CASSQGLVIGPDTQYF.